At least ten counts were recorded for the clone carrying this TCR beta chain. Its antigen remains unknown. The data were taken from a study of T-cell reconstitution after alpha-beta-depleted transplantation in children. The CDR3 spans 14 residues. The V gene lost 4 bases and the J gene lost 2 bases, with 11 bases spanning the gap. Germline CDR1 is LGHDT and CDR2 is YNNKEL (reference sequence). This sample's TCRbeta library carried unique molecular identifier barcodes. TCRdb redid the calling of the PCR reads with MiXCR, one entry per CDR3 protein. Of 200,000 to 300,000 distinct CDR3 sequences listed, under 9.5% are singletons. Regarding the study as a whole: From newly produced T cells came most of the T-cell counts and diversity one year after transplant. Roughly two months post-transplant, alpha-beta T cells reportedly originated from several hundred graft clones that had expanded. Some patients showed high day-60 TCRbeta diversity, which derived from surviving recipient T cells and thymic progenitors.

The V call is TRBV3-1, the J call TRBJ2-5; TRBD1 might be the D (6 bases). Sequences were derived from PBMCs, mostly from graft donor cells, sampled 180 days after TCRalphabeta/CD19-depleted stem cell transplant. The source of this sequence is a male patient aged 5 to 17 who had a stem cell transplant for acute lymphoblastic leukemia, so the T cells may come from the graft donor. CDR3 sequence (DNA): TGTGCCAGCAGCCCAGCCGACAGGCAAGAGACCCAGTACTTC. This sequence encodes CASSPADRQETQYF.